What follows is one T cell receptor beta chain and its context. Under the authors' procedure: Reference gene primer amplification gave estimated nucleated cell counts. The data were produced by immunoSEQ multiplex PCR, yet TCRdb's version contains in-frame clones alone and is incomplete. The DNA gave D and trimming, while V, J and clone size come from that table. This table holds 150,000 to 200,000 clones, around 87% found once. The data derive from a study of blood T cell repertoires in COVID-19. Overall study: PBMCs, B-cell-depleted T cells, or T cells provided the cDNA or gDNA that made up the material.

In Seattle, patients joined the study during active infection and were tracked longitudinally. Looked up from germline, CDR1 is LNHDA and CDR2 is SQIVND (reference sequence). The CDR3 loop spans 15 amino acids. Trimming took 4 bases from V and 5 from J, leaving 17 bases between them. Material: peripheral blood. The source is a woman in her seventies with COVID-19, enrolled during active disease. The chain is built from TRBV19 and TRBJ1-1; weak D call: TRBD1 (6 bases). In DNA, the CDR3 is TGTGCCAGTAGTACCGGGACAACAAGAGGTACTGAAGCTTTCTTT. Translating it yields CASSTGTTRGTEAFF. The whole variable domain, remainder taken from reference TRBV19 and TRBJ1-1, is DGGITQSPKYLFRKEGQNVTLSCEQNLNHDAMYWYRQDPGQGLRLIYYSQIVNDFQKGDIAEGYSVSREKKESFPLTVTSAQKNPTAFYLCASSTGTTRGTEAFFGQGTRLTVV.